This TCR beta chain was sequenced for a study of cytomegalovirus exposure and HLA in healthy donors. General study findings and limits: The study reported that TCR beta sequences accurately predicted HLA-A and HLA-B alleles in most subjects. Researchers left out some V segments, among them TRBV6-2 and TRBV6-3, as indistinguishable.

60 Vbeta and 13 Jbeta primers were used in PCR. TCRdb keeps only in-frame clones here, not all; method: immunoSEQ multiplex PCR. The sample includes about 140,000 clones, 80% seen only once; the top ten take 13% to 15%. About this clone itself: Its antigen is unidentified.

Germline CDR1 and CDR2: LNHDA and SQIVND (reference sequence). The CDR3 is made up of 14 amino acids. Trimming took 6 bases from V and 4 from J, leaving 15 bases between them. The receptor comes from a woman aged 40 to 50 in good health and CMV-seronegative. The sample was PBMCs. The chain links TRBV19 to TRBJ1-2, with D possibly TRBD1 on 6 matching bases. This CDR3 is CASSHYQGIYGYTF. The CDR3, as DNA: TGTGCCAGTAGCCATTATCAGGGGATCTATGGCTACACCTTC.